This is a list of T cell receptor beta chains from one sample in a study of shared clonotypes between healthy human individuals. Clones were sequenced by immunoSEQ multiplex PCR, and TCRdb holds only the in-frame ones, with some missing. The sample lists about 2,100,000 clones, 85% to 95% occurring once. Sequencing was performed on naive CD8+ T cells from PBMCs. The receptor set was obtained from a young man in good health. Some clones in this sample may be carry-over from other donors' samples. The conserved cysteine and the conserved F or W are not part of the CDR3 here.

CDR3aa	v_gene	j_gene
ASSGLKGTGATDTQY	TRBV27	TRBJ2-3
ASSPSSVNYGYT	TRBV7-9	TRBJ1-2
ASSPRGTGELF	TRBV27	TRBJ2-2
ASSPGTGDRY	TRBV11-2	TRBJ1-3
ASTGTGDSYEQY	TRBV7-3	TRBJ2-7
ASKGRAEGGELF	TRBV19	TRBJ2-2
APIAIRDKRFPGELF	TRBV7-9	TRBJ2-2
ASSITRVSGRPDTQY	TRBV27	TRBJ2-3
ASSLTGPTSANEQF	TRBV5-1	TRBJ2-1
ASSINRGREKHEQF	TRBV7-9	TRBJ2-1
ASSPYGPEETQY	TRBV7-9	TRBJ2-5
ASSLAPRDQETQY	TRBV11-2	TRBJ2-5
ASSQRSGGTGELF	TRBV4-3	TRBJ2-2
ASSWQRSNQPQH	TRBV28	TRBJ1-5
ASSYSRGPTDTQY	TRBV6-5	TRBJ2-3
ASSQFRTTEAF	TRBV4-3	TRBJ1-1
ASSAGPWGGANVLT	TRBV7-3	TRBJ2-6
ASALGGTNEKLF	TRBV19	TRBJ1-4
ASSGTSGSEDTQY	TRBV6-6	TRBJ2-3
SVEDRYRDEQF	TRBV29-1	TRBJ2-1
ASGLDRQPQH	TRBV12-5	TRBJ1-5
ASSLDGFSAYGYT	TRBV5-1	TRBJ1-2
ASSLGWDREAF	TRBV7-6	TRBJ1-1
ASSQDFDGPTDTQY	TRBV4-1	TRBJ2-3
ASSVDPGGAYEQY	TRBV11-2	TRBJ2-7
ASSSPPAYEQY	TRBV27	TRBJ2-7
ASSAAAGSSDEQY	TRBV9	TRBJ2-7